Presented here are 2 T cell receptor beta chains from one specimen sequenced in a study of T cell responses to AZD1222 COVID-19 vaccine. The repertoire was sequenced with immunoSEQ multiplex PCR; TCRdb's copy has only in-frame clones and lacks some. Of 90,000 to 120,000 clones in the sample, about 86% were seen once. The material sequenced was peripheral blood, taken on day 0 of AZD1222 vaccination. The receptors shown here come from an adult in good health.

The CDR3 reads CASSYSQGRNGYTF. DNA of the CDR3: TGTGCCAGCAGTTACTCTCAGGGGAGGAATGGCTACACCTTC. The chain couples TRBV6-5 to TRBJ1-2; a possible D gene is TRBD1 (6 bases). The CDR3 loop spans 14 amino acids. Germline CDR1 and CDR2: MNHEY and SVGAGI. The V gene lost 0 bases and the J gene lost 6 bases, with 11 bases spanning the gap.

The V call is TRBV19, the J call TRBJ2-7; 7 nucleotides line up with TRBD1. The CDR3 extends over 17 amino acids. The germline gives CDR1 LNHDA, CDR2 SQIVND (reference sequence). The J segment lost 3 bases and the V segment lost 2 bases, leaving 13 bases of the junction unmatched. In DNA, the CDR3 is TGTGCCAGTAGTATATACGTTAATGAGGGGGCCCTCTACGAGCAGTACTTC. Its translation: CASSIYVNEGALYEQYF. The full variable domain, its missing parts supplied by reference TRBV19 and TRBJ2-7, is DGGITQSPKYLFRKEGQNVTLSCEQNLNHDAMYWYRQDPGQGLRLIYYSQIVNDFQKGDIAEGYSVSREKKESFPLTVTSAQKNPTAFYLCASSIYVNEGALYEQYFGPGTRLTVT.